This note documents a single T cell receptor beta chain sequence. Data came from immunoSEQ multiplex PCR; TCRdb stores just in-frame clones and leaves some out. There are fewer than 200,000 clones in the sample; roughly 90% occur only once, and less than 5% lies in the top ten. This specimen comes from a study of blood T cell repertoires in COVID-19. Whole-study context: Nucleic acid was either cDNA or gDNA, and it came from T cells, B-cell-depleted T cells, or PBMCs.

Germline V CDR1 and CDR2: MDHEN, SYDVKM. After removal of 6 bases from V and 2 bases from J, the junction contained 13 bases not matched to a gene. The CDR3 has 18 amino acids. The TCR originated in a woman aged 60-75 years who had recovered from COVID-19. V and J are TRBV28 and TRBJ1-3; 10 nucleotides line up with TRBD1. Sequences were obtained from peripheral blood. CDR3 amino acids: CASSPGTGEVKAGNTIYF. For the CDR3, the DNA is TGTGCCAGCAGCCCCGGGACAGGGGAAGTTAAGGCTGGAAACACCATATATTTT.